The rows below give T cell receptor beta chains drawn from one sample of a study of blood T cell repertoires in COVID-19. TCRdb's copy holds only in-frame clones and misses some; the assay was immunoSEQ multiplex PCR. The sample holds hundreds of thousands of clones; around nine tenths are singletons and the top ten take approximately 1.6%. Sequenced material: PBMCs or T cells enriched from blood (not recorded which). These receptors originate from a woman aged 45-65 years who had recovered from COVID-19. Each CDR3 is given with its conserved first and last residue. A D gene is named only where the DNA matches it firmly. Size tells how often a clone was seen (once, few, many) or the class of an expanded clone, and some rows leave it out.

- | TRBJ1-6 | 16 | TRBV7-3 | TRBD1 | TGTGCCAGCAGCTTATCAGGGGGCGCGTTTAATTCACCCCTCCACTTT | CASSLSGGAFNSPLHF
- | TRBJ1-1 | 15 | TRBV4-1 | TRBD1 | TGCGCCAGCAGCCCTGGACAGGGCATGAACACTGAAGCTTTCTTT | CASSPGQGMNTEAFF
- | TRBJ1-4 | 14 | TRBV7-2 | TRBD1 | TGTGCCAGCAGACTAGACAGGGGGGGAGAAAAACTGTTTTTT | CASRLDRGGEKLFF
- | TRBJ2-1 | 14 | TRBV7-2 | - | TGTGCCAGCCCTGATAAGATCTCAGGGCCGGTGCAGTTCTTC | CASPDKISGPVQFF
- | TRBJ2-5 | 15 | TRBV7-8 | TRBD2 | TGTGCCAGCAGCCAAGGACTAGCGGGAGTAGAGACCCAGTACTTC | CASSQGLAGVETQYF
- | TRBJ2-3 | 15 | TRBV5-6 | - | TGTGCCAGCAGCGACCCGACTAAGAGCACAGATACGCAGTATTTT | CASSDPTKSTDTQYF
- | TRBJ2-1 | 16 | TRBV18 | - | TGTGCCAGCTCATCATCGGACGGCCATAGAGGGAATGAGCAGTTCTTC | CASSSSDGHRGNEQFF
- | TRBJ2-3 | 16 | TRBV5-8 | TRBD2 | TGTGCCAGCAGCTTTGGACTAGACATCCGAACAGATACGCAGTATTTT | CASSFGLDIRTDTQYF
many | TRBJ2-7 | 14 | TRBV5-1 | TRBD2 | TGCGCCAGCAGCTCGACTAGCGGGCCCATCGAGCAGTACTTC | CASSSTSGPIEQYF
- | TRBJ1-6 | 15 | TRBV6-1 | - | TGTGCCAGCAGTGAAATGGCAGGGGCGCGATCACCCCTCCACTTT | CASSEMAGARSPLHF
few | TRBJ1-2 | 14 | TRBV6-5 | TRBD1 | TGTGCCAGCAGGGGGACAGGTCTTTTCTATGGCTACACCTTC | CASRGTGLFYGYTF